This TCR beta chain was obtained from a study of regulatory T cells in long-lasting Graves disease (dated by TCRdb to the early 2020s). About the full investigation: To count as having persistent Graves' disease, a patient had to have received antithyroid drug treatment for over 5 years with TSH receptor autoantibodies remaining persistently positive. The study took place in China and was registered as a clinical trial. This study used TCR sequencing and RNA sequencing of peripheral blood to compare persistent Graves' disease patients against newly diagnosed Graves' disease patients. In the clinical cohort, patients with persistent Graves' disease had used antithyroid drugs for an average of about 10.3 years. A total of roughly 35 samples underwent TCR sequencing: around 13 from persistent and about 20 from newly diagnosed Graves' disease patients.

On this clonotype itself: Its antigen is still unknown. There are no base qualities to consult, and no much larger clone falls within one base.

Libraries were made using multiplex PCR. For sequencing, an Illumina HiSeq 4000 was employed. To build TCR beta libraries, CDR3 regions were amplified by Arm-PCR using iRepertoire HTBI primers. Before sequencing, the PCR products underwent gel purification. Per the authors' processing: A total of roughly 65 TRBV and some 13 TRBJ segments were identified across samples and were used for gene usage analysis of CDR3 amino acid clonotypes. Filtered high-quality paired reads were merged into contigs using COPE and FqMerger. BLAST was used to align contigs to IMGT TRBV, TRBD and TRBJ reference genes, and CDR3 was defined according to IMGT. Highly expanded clones were defined as clonotypes with a frequency above 0.1%. Shannon entropy was used to measure repertoire diversity, and the Gini coefficient was used to measure V-J evenness. Public clonotypes were defined as clonotypes shared by more than one individual. TCRdb ran its own pipeline on the public reads, namely fastp trimming at Q25 and MiXCR clone calling, and kept in-frame beta chains. Under each unique CDR3 protein, matching rows form one entry showing the most common genes and DNA. The V and J calls and clone size are TCRdb's, not the authors'. Counted in this sample were about 430,000 distinct CDR3 sequences; about 21% of them appeared once. The ten biggest clones cover roughly an eighth of the sample.

The CDR3, cysteine through phenylalanine, is 12 amino acids long. Only CDR3 DNA remains: 36 bases, in frame from the first base. V ends up 7 bases short and J 6 bases short, with an unmatched junction base count of 5. From a lookup of the germline V gene, CDR1 and CDR2 are MNHNS and SASEGT. Broad study findings and their caveats: The small sample size was acknowledged by the authors as a limitation that may reduce accuracy. The study examined only peripheral blood because the primary lesion, thyroid tissue, could not be accessed. Compared with newly diagnosed patients, patients with persistent Graves' disease had lower TCR Shannon entropy and fewer highly expanded clones, which suggests clonal expansion. A larger number of public clonotypes was shared among persistent patients (fewer than 3,000) than among newly diagnosed patients (approximately 930). Sequencing and analysis were restricted to the TCR beta chain. Preferential use of TRBV28, TRBJ1-2 and TRBJ2-5 was observed in persistent disease, whereas TRBV20-1 and TRBJ2-1 were favored in newly diagnosed disease.

The time point label corresponds to: persistent/refractory GD, antithyroid drugs over 5 years with positive TRAb. For both TCR sequencing and RNA sequencing, RNA was extracted from PBMCs using TRIzol. The diagnosis of Graves' disease was made according to American Thyroid Association guidelines. Patients were recruited from an endocrinology department in Xi'an, China. Each patient gave roughly 8.4 milliliters of peripheral blood, collected in an EDTA anticoagulant tube. Ficoll Paque Plus density gradient separation was used to isolate PBMCs, and no further T cell sorting was done. An Agilent 2100 Bioanalyzer and agarose gel were used to check RNA quality, while a NanoDrop 2000 measured RNA concentration.

Here the chain combines TRBV6-1 and TRBJ2-7; 8 of the junction bases match TRBD1. The clonotype comes from a female donor with Graves disease. The source was peripheral blood mononuclear cells (PBMCs), collected when the disease was refractory, from a patient treated with antithyroid drugs. This receptor carries the CDR3 CASKQGVSEQYF. In nucleotides, the sequence is TGTGCCAGCAAACAGGGGGTATCCGAGCAGTACTTC.